The source of this T cell receptor beta chain is a study of naive and memory T cell subsets. Four subsets defined by CD45RA and CD27 were sorted after CD3, CD4, CD8 and live/dead staining. The beta constant-region primer was an equimolar mix of two oligonucleotides covering TRBC1 and TRBC2. Ligated cDNA was amplified by four rounds of PCR with nested alpha and beta constant-region primers and SP2. TCRdb itself ran the UMI-ligation and nested PCR reads through MiXCR, one entry per CDR3 protein. The sample records 150,000 or so distinct CDR3 sequences, approximately 22% being singletons. Study-level results: Possibly reflecting memory cells re-expressing CD45RA, a few larger clonotypes occurred in naive repertoires, especially CD8.

Worth noting for this clonotype: Its antigen is undetermined.

The CDR3 is 16 amino acids. CDR1 is SGHAT, CDR2 FQNNGV, per germline. The V gene end was trimmed by 5 bases and the J gene end by 5 bases; junction bases not matched to a gene: 14. Input material: naive CD4+ T cells from blood. This TCR derives from a human donor in good health. The J gene is TRBJ2-5, the V gene TRBV11-2; 7 bases map to TRBD2. The CDR3 sequence: CASSPPYGGAGETQYF. In DNA form, the CDR3 reads TGTGCCAGCAGCCCCCCATATGGGGGAGCGGGGGAGACCCAGTACTTC.